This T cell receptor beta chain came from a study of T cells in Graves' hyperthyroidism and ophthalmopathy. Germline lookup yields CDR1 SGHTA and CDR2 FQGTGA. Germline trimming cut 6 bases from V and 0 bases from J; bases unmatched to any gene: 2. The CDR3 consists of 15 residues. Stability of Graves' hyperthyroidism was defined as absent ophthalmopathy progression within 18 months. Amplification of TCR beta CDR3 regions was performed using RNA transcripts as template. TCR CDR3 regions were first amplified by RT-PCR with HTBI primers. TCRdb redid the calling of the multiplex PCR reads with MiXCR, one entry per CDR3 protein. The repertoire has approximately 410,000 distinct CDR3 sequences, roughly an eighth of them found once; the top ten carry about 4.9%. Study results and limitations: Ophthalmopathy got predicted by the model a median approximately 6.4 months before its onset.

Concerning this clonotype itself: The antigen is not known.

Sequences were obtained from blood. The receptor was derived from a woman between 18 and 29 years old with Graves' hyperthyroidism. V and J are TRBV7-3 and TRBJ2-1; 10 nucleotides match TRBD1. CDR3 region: CASRRDRGSYNEQFF. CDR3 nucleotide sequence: TGTGCCAGCAGACGGGACAGGGGCTCCTACAATGAGCAGTTCTTC. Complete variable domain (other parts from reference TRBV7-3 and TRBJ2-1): GAGVSQTPSNKVTEKGKYVELRCDPISGHTALYWYRQSLGQGPEFLIYFQGTGAADDSGLPNDRFFAVRPEGSVSTLKIQRTERGDSAVYLCASRRDRGSYNEQFFGPGTRLTVL.